The T cell receptor (beta chain) under discussion was sequenced for a study of control samples from healthy donors and cancer patients. Trimming took 3 bases from V and 1 from J, leaving 10 bases between them. This CDR3 has 14 residues. Germline CDR1 and CDR2: SGDLS and YYNGEE. Using immunoSEQ multiplex PCR, the repertoire was profiled, and TCRdb retains in-frame clones only, with some absent. The sample includes roughly 89,000 clones, around 91% of them seen just once. This receptor was identified in a man between 45 and 60 years old in good health. The rearrangement uses TRBV9 and TRBJ1-2; D is undetermined. Sequencing used blood. CDR3: CASSADPVNYGYTF. The CDR3 DNA reads as TGTGCCAGCAGCGCGGACCCAGTTAACTATGGCTACACCTTC.